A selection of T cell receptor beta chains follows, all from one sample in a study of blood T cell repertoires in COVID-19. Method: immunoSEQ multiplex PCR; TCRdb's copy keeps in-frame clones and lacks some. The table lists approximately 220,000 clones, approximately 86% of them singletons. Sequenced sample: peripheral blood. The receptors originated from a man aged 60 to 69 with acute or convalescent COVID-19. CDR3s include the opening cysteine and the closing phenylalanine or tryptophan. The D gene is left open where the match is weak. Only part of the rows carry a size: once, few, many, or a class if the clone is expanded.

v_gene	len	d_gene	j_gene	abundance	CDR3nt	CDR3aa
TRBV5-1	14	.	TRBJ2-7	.	TGCGCCAGCAGCTTCGGCAGGGGCAACTACGAGCAGTACTTC	CASSFGRGNYEQYF
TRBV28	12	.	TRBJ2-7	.	TGTGCCAGCAGTTTACCACTAGAACGGCAGTACTTC	CASSLPLERQYF
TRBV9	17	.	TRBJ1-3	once	TGTGCCAGCAGCGTAGCCCGAGACAGTGTCTCTGGAAACACCATATATTTT	CASSVARDSVSGNTIYF
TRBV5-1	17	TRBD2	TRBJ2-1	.	TGCGCCAGCAGCTTGGCCGGCGGGGGGCGCGTTTACAATGAGCAGTTCTTC	CASSLAGGGRVYNEQFF
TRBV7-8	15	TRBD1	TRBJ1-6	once	TGTGCCAGCAGCTGGCCGGGACAGGGAAATTCACCCCTCCACTTT	CASSWPGQGNSPLHF
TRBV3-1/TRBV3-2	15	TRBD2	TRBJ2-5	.	TGTGCCAGCAGCCAATCTAGCGGGGGGTCGAAGACCCAGTACTTC	CASSQSSGGSKTQYF
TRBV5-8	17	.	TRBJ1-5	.	TGTGCCAGCAGCTTTTTGCAGGGCCTTTATAGCAATCAGCCCCAGCATTTT	CASSFLQGLYSNQPQHF
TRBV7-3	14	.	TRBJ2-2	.	TGTGCCAGCAGTTCCCCGAACTCCCCCGGGGAGCTGTTTTTT	CASSSPNSPGELFF
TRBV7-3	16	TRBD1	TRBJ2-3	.	TGTGCCAGCAGCTCCCGTCCGGGACAGGGGGGAGATACGCAGTATTTT	CASSSRPGQGGDTQYF
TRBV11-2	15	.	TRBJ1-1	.	TGTGCCAGCAGCTCCCGTCCCGGGGGGAACACTGAAGCTTTCTTT	CASSSRPGGNTEAFF
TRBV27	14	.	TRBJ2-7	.	TGTGCCAGCAGTGAGGGGGGGAGTCCCTACGAGCAGTACTTC	CASSEGGSPYEQYF
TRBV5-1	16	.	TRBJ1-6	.	TGCGCCAGCAGCTTGTCATTTGGGCAGAATAATTCACCCCTCCACTTT	CASSLSFGQNNSPLHF
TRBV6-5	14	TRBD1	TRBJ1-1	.	TGTGCCAGCGGGGGACAGTTCATGAACACTGAAGCTTTCTTT	CASGGQFMNTEAFF
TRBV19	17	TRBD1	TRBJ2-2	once	TGTGCCAGTAGTATTAGGGGGACAGGGGGCAACACCGGGGAGCTGTTTTTT	CASSIRGTGGNTGELFF
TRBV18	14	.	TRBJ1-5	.	TGTGCCAGCTCACTCCAGGGTGGGAATCAGCCCCAGCATTTT	CASSLQGGNQPQHF
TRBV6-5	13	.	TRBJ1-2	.	TGTGCCAGCAGGCCGGCGACAGGACGGGGCTACACCTTC	CASRPATGRGYTF
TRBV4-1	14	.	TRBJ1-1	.	TGCGCCAGCAGCCAAGCGTGGGGAGACACTGAAGCTTTCTTT	CASSQAWGDTEAFF
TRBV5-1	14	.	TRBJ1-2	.	TGCGCCAGCAGTCCGGGACAAAAGGGCTATGGCTACACCTTC	CASSPGQKGYGYTF
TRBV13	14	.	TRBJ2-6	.	TGTGCCAGCAGCCGCGGGTCTACAGGGACGGTCCTGACTTTC	CASSRGSTGTVLTF
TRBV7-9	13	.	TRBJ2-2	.	TGTGCAGTTGCGGAGGGGCGGACCGGGGAGCTGTTTTTT	CAVAEGRTGELFF
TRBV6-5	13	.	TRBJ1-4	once	TGTGCCGGCCGGACGACGGGGAATGAAAAACTGTTTTTT	CAGRTTGNEKLFF
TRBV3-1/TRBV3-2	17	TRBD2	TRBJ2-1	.	TGTGCCAGCAGCTCCCTATCTAGCGGATCGTCCTACAATGAGCAGTTCTTC	CASSSLSSGSSYNEQFF
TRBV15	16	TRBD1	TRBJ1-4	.	TGTGCCACCAGCAGAGATCAATTAACTGACAGGGGAAAACTGTTTTTT	CATSRDQLTDRGKLFF
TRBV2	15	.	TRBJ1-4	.	TGTGCCAGCAGTGAAAGGGGGGGCGCAGACGAAAAACTGTTTTTT	CASSERGGADEKLFF
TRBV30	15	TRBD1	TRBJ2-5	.	TGTGCCACTAGTACTTCATCGGGACAGGGAGGCCCCCAGTACTTC	CATSTSSGQGGPQYF
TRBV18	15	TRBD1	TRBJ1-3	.	TGTGCCAGCTCACCCGACAGGGGGCCTGGAAACACCATATATTTT	CASSPDRGPGNTIYF
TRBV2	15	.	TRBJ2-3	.	TGTGCCAGCAGCCCTCGGACAGCTAGCACAGATACGCAGTATTTT	CASSPRTASTDTQYF